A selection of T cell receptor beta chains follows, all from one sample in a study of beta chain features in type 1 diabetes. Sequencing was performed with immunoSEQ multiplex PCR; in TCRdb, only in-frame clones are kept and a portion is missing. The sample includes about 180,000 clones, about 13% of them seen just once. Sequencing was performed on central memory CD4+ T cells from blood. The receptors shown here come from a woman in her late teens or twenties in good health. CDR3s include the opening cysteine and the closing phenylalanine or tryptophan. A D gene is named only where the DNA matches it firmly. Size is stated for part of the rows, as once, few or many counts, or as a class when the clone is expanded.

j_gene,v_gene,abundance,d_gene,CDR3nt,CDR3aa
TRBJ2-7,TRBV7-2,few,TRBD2,TGTGCCAGCAGCCAATACGGGACTAGCGGGACCTACGAGCAGTACTTC,CASSQYGTSGTYEQYF
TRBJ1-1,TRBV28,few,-,TGTGCCAGCACCCCGGCTAGAGCGAACACTGAAGCTTTCTTT,CASTPARANTEAFF
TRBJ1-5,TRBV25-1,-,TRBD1,TGTGCCAGCAGTGAAGGAGGACAGGGAACGCAGCCCCAGCATTTT,CASSEGGQGTQPQHF
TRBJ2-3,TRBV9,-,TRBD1,TGTGCCAGCAACCTCGGGACAGGGCAAGATACGCAGTATTTT,CASNLGTGQDTQYF
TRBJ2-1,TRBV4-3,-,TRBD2,TGCGCCAGCAGCCGACAAACGGGACTAGCGGGAGATCGGGGGTATGAGCAGTTCTTC,CASSRQTGLAGDRGYEQFF
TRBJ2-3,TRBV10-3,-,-,TGTGCCATCAGTGGTAATAGCAATGCCGCAGATACGCAGTATTTT,CAISGNSNAADTQYF
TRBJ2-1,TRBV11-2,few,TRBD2,TGTGCCAGCAGCTCCACAATGCGGACTAGCGGGAGCATCGATGAGCAGTTCTTC,CASSSTMRTSGSIDEQFF
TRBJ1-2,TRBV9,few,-,TGTGCCAGCAGCGTAGGGGGGCTGGAGTATGGCTACACCTTC,CASSVGGLEYGYTF
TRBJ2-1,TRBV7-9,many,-,TGTGCCAGCCCCAGCGGTTACTCCTACAATGAGCAGTTCTTC,CASPSGYSYNEQFF
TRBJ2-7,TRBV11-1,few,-,TGTGCCAGCAGCTTAGAGCAGGGTATCTACGAGCAGTACTTC,CASSLEQGIYEQYF
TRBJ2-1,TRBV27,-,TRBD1,TGTGCCAGCAGGGGGACAGGAGGCGATGAGCAGTTCTTC,CASRGTGGDEQFF
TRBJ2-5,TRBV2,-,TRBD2,TGTGCCAGCAGTGAGGGACTAGCCCGCCGCATGGAGACCCAGTACTTC,CASSEGLARRMETQYF
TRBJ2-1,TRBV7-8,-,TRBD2,TGTGCCAGCAGCTCTGGACTAGCGGGAGGGAATGAGCAGTTCTTC,CASSSGLAGGNEQFF
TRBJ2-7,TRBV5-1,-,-,TGCGCCAGCAGCTTGACAGGGGGTTCTAGCGGAGGCTTCTCCTACGAGCAGTACTTC,CASSLTGGSSGGFSYEQYF
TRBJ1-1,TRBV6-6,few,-,TGTGCCAGCACTCTTCCGACAGGAAACACTGAAGCTTTCTTT,CASTLPTGNTEAFF
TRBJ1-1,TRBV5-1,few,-,TGCGCCAGCAGAGGTGGGGCGACTCTCCACACTGAAGCTTTCTTT,CASRGGATLHTEAFF
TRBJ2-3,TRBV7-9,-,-,TGTGCCAGCAGCCCCGGCGGGTCTACGCAGTATTTT,CASSPGGSTQYF
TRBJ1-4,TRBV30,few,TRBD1,TGTGCCTGGTCCCGACGGGACAGGGTGGATAAACTGTTTTTT,CAWSRRDRVDKLFF
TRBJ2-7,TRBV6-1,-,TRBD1,TGTGCCAGCAGTACCGGGACAGGAGTCTACGAGCAGTACTTC,CASSTGTGVYEQYF
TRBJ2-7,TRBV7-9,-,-,TGTGCCAGCAGCCCTGGGAACTCCGGGACTTCCTACGAGCAGTACTTC,CASSPGNSGTSYEQYF
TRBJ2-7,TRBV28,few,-,TGTGCCAGCAGTTTCCGTACCTACGAGCAGTACTTC,CASSFRTYEQYF
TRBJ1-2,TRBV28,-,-,TGTGCCAGCAGCGCCCCCGAGGCCCGCTATGGCTACACCTTC,CASSAPEARYGYTF
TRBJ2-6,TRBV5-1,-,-,TGCGCCAGCAGCTTGAGGGGGTCCTCTGGGGCCAACGTCCTGACTTTC,CASSLRGSSGANVLTF
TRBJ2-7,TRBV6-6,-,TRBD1,TGTGCCAGCACCCCCGGACAGGGCTACGAGCAGTACTTC,CASTPGQGYEQYF
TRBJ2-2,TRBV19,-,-,TGTGCCAGTCGACAGGCTATAGCGCAGAACACCGGGGAGCTGTTTTTT,CASRQAIAQNTGELFF
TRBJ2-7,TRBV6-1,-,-,TGTGCCAGCAGTGAAACGGGGGTGCTAAATTGGGACGAGCAGTACTTC,CASSETGVLNWDEQYF
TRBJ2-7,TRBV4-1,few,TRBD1,TGCGCCAGCAGCCAGCAATACGGGACAGCCTACGAGCAGTACTTC,CASSQQYGTAYEQYF
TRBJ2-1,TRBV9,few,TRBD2,TGTGCCAGCAGCGTATTAGCGGGAGGGGGGAATGAGCAGTTCTTC,CASSVLAGGGNEQFF
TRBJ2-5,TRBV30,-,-,TGTGCCTGGAGTGGCCGATCGGTACTCGGAGAGACCCAGTACTTC,CAWSGRSVLGETQYF
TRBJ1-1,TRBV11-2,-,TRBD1,TGTGCCAGCAGCTTAGGGGCAGACAGGGGTGCTTTCTTT,CASSLGADRGAFF
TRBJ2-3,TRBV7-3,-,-,TGTGCCAGCAGCTCGCTAGCTAGCACAGATACGCAGTATTTT,CASSSLASTDTQYF
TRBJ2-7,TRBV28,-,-,TGTGCCAGCAGTTTAAGGGGAATCTACGAGCAGTACTTC,CASSLRGIYEQYF
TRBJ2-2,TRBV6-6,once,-,TGTGCCAGCAGTTACCGGAGTGCGAACACCGGGGAGCTGTTTTTT,CASSYRSANTGELFF
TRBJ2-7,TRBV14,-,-,TGTGCCAGCAGCCAAGCAGGTGCCCCACGGCAGTACTTC,CASSQAGAPRQYF
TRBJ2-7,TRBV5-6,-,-,TGTGCCAGCAGCTTGTCGGGAAACGAGCAGTACTTC,CASSLSGNEQYF
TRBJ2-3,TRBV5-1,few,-,TGCGCCAGCAGCTTGGACAAAAGCACAGATACGCAGTATTTT,CASSLDKSTDTQYF
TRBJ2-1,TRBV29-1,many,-,TGCAGCGTTGATGGGGAGGCCAATGAGCAGTTCTTC,CSVDGEANEQFF
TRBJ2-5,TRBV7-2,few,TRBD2,TGTGCCAGCAGCTGGACGCGGGGGATCGCAGAAGAGACCCAGTACTTC,CASSWTRGIAEETQYF
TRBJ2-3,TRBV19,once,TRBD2,TGTGCCAGCTCCTCGGGCGGGAGGCGTACAGATACGCAGTATTTT,CASSSGGRRTDTQYF
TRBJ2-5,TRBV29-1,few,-,TGCAGCGTTGCTCCGGGACTCACTCTCGTGGAGACCCAGTACTTC,CSVAPGLTLVETQYF
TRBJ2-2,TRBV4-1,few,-,TGCGCCAGCAGCCAAGCGGCGGCGGGGACTGTCGGGGAGCTGTTTTTT,CASSQAAAGTVGELFF
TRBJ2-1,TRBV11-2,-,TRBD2,TGTGCCAGCAGTTCACTAGCGGGCCTCTACAATGAGCAGTTCTTC,CASSSLAGLYNEQFF
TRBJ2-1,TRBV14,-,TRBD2,TGTGCCAGCAGCCAAGATCGGGGCGGGAGGGAGTTCTTC,CASSQDRGGREFF